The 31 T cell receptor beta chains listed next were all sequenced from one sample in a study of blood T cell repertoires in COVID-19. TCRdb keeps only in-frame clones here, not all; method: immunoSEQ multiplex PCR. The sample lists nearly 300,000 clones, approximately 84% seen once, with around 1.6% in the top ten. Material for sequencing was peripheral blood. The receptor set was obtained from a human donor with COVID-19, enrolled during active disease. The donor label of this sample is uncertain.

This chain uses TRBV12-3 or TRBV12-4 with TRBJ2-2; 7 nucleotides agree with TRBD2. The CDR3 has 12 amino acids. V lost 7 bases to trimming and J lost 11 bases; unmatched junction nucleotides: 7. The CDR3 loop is CASTNGGVELFF. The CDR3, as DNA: TGTGCCAGCACCAATGGGGGGGTAGAGCTGTTTTTT.

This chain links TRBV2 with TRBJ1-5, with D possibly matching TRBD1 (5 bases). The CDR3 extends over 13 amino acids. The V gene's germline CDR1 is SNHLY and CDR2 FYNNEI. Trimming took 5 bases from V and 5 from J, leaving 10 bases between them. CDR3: CASSTDNDQPQHF. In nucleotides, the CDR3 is TGTGCCAGCAGTACGGACAACGATCAGCCCCAGCATTTT.

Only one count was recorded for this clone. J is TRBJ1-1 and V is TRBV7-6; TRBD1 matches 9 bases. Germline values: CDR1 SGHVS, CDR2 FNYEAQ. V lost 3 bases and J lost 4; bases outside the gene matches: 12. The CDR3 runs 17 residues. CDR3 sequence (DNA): TGTGCCAGCAGCTTTCCCAGCCGACAGGGGGGGAGCACTGAAGCTTTCTTT. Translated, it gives CASSFPSRQGGSTEAFF.

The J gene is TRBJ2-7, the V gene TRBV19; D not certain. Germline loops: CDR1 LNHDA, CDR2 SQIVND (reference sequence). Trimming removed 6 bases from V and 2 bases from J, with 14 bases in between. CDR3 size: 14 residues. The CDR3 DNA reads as TGTGCCAGTAGCCCCCGGAGAGATACCTACGAGCAGTACTTC. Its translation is CASSPRRDTYEQYF.

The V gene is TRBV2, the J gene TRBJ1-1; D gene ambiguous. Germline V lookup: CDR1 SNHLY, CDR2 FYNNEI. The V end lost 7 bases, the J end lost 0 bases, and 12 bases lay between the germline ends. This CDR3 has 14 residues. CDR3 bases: TGTGCCAGCAAGACCGACATCGTGAACACTGAAGCTTTCTTT. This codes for CASKTDIVNTEAFF.

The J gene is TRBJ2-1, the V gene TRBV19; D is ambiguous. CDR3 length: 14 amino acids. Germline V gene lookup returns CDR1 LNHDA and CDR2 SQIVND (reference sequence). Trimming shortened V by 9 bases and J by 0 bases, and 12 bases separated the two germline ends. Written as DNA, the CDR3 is TGTGCCAGCGGTACTCCTAGCTCCTACAATGAGCAGTTCTTC. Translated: CASGTPSSYNEQFF.

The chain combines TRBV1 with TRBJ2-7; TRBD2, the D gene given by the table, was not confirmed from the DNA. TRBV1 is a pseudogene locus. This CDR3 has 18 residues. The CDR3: CTSSQDRGLAGVSREQYF. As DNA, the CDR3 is TGCACCAGCAGCCAAGATCGGGGACTAGCGGGAGTATCCCGCGAGCAGTACTTC.

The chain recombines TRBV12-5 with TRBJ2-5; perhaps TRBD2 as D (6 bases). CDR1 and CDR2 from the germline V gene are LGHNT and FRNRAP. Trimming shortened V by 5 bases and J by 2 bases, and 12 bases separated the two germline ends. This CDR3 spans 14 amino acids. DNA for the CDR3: TGTGCTAGTGGTAACCCGGGACTTCAAGAGACCCAGTACTTC. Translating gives CASGNPGLQETQYF.

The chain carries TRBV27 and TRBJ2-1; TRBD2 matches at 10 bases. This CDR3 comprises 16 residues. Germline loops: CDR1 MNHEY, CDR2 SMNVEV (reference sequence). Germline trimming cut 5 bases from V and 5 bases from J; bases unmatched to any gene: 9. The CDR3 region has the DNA TGTGCCAGCAGTCCTAGCGGGAGTCCACCGAACAATGAGCAGTTCTTC. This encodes CASSPSGSPPNNEQFF.

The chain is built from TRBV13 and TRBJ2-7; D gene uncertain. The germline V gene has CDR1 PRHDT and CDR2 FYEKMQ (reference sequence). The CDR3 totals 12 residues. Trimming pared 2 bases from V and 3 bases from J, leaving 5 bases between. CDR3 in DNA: TGTGCCAGCAGCTTAACGGTCTACGAGCAGTACTTC. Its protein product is CASSLTVYEQYF.

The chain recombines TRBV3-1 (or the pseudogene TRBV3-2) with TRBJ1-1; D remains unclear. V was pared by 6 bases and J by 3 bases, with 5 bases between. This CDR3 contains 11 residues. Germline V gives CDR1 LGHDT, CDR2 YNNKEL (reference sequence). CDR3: CASRRDTEAFF. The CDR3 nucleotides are TGTGCCAGCAGGAGGGACACTGAAGCTTTCTTT.

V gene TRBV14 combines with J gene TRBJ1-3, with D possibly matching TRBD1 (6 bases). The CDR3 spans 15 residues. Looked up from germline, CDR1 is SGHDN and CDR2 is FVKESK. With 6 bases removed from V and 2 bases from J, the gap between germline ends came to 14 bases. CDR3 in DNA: TGTGCCAGCAGTCTTCCAGGGGATCCTGGAAACACCATATATTTT. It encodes CASSLPGDPGNTIYF.

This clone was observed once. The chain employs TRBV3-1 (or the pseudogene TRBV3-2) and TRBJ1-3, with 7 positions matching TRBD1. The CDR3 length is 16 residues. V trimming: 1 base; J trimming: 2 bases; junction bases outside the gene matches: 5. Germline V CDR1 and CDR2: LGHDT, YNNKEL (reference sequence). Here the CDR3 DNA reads TGTGCCAGCAGCCAAGCCAGACAGGGCGCTGGAAACACCATATATTTT. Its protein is CASSQARQGAGNTIYF.

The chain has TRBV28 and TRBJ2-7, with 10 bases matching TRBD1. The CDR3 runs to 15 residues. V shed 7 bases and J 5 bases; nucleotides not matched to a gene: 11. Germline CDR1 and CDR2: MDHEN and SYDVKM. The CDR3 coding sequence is TGTGCCAGCACAGTGTCCGGGACAGGGGCCCACGAGCAGTACTTC. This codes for CASTVSGTGAHEQYF.

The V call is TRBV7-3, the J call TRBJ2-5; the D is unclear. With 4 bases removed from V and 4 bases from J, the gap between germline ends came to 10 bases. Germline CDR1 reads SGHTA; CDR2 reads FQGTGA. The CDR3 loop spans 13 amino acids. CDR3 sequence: CASSSSRGETQYF. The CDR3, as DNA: TGTGCCAGCAGCTCATCTCGCGGAGAGACCCAGTACTTC.

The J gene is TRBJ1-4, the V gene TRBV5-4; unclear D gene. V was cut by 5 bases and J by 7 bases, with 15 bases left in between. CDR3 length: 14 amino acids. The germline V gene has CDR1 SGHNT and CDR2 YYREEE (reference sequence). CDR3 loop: CASSPEGRSEKLFF. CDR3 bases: TGTGCCAGCAGTCCAGAAGGGAGAAGTGAAAAACTGTTTTTT.

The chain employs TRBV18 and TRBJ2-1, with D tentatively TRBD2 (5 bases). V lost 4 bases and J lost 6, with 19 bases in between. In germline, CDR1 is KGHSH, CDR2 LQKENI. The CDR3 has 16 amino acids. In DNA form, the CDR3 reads TGTGCCAGCTCACTCGCCGGCCATCCGGCGGGCAATGAGCAGTTCTTC. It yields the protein CASSLAGHPAGNEQFF.

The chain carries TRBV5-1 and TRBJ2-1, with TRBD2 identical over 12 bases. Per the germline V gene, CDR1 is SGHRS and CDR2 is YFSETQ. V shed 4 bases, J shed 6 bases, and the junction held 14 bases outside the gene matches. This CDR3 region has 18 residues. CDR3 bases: TGCGCCAGCAGCAGCTCCCCAAGGACTAGCGGGATAAGCAATGAGCAGTTCTTC. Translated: CASSSSPRTSGISNEQFF.

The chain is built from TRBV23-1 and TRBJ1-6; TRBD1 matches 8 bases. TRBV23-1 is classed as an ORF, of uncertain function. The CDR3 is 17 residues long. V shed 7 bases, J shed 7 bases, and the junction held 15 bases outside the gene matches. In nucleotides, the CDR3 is TGCGCCAGCACCAGGGCTCTGGACAGGGTGGGGAATTCACCCCTCCACTTT. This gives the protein CASTRALDRVGNSPLHF.

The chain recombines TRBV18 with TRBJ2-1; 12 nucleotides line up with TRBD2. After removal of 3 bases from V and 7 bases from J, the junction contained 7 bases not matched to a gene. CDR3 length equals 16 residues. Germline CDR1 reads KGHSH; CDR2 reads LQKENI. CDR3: CASSPASGRVGNEQFF. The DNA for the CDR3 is TGTGCCAGCTCACCGGCTAGCGGGAGGGTCGGGAATGAGCAGTTCTTC.

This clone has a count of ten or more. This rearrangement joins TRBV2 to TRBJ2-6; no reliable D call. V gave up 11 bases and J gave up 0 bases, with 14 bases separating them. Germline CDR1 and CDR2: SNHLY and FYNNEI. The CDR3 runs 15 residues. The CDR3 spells CAVSLRSSGANVLTF. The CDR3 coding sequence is TGTGCCGTCAGCTTACGGAGCTCTGGGGCCAACGTCCTGACTTTC.

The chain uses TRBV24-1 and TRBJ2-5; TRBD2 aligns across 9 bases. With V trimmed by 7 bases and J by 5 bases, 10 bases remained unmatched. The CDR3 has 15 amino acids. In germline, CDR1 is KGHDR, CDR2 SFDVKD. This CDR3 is CATSLASGKQETQYF. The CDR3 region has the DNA TGTGCCACCAGCCTCGCTAGCGGGAAACAGGAGACCCAGTACTTC.

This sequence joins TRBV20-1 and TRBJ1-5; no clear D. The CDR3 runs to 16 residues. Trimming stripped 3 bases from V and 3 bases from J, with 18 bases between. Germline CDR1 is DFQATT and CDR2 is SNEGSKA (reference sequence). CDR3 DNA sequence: TGCAGTGCTAGTAATTCGCGCGAGGCCTACAATCAGCCCCAGCATTTT. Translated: CSASNSREAYNQPQHF.

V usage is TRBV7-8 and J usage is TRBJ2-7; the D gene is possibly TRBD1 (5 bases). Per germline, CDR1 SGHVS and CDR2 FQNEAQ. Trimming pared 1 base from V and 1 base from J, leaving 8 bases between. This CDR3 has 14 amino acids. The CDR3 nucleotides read TGTGCCAGCAGCTTAGTCCAGGGTTCCTACGAGCAGTACTTC. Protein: CASSLVQGSYEQYF.

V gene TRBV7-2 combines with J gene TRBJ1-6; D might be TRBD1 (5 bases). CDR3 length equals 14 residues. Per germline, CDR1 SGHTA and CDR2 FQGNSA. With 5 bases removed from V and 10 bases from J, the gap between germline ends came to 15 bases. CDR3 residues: CASSPGGVGSPLHF. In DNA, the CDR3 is TGTGCCAGCAGCCCTGGGGGGGTCGGGTCACCCCTCCACTTT.

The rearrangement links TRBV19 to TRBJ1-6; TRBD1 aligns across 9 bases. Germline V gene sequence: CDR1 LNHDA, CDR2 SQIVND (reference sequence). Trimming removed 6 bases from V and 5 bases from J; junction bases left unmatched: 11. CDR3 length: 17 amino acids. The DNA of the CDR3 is TGTGCCAGTAGACTCTCGGGACAGGGAGGCGATAATTCACCCCTCCACTTT. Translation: CASRLSGQGGDNSPLHF.

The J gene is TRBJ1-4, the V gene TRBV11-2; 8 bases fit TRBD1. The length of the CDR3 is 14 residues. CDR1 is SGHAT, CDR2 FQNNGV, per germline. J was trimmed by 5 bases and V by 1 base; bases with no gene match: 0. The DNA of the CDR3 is TGTGCCAGCAGCTTAGGACAGGGGAATGAAAAACTGTTTTTT. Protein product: CASSLGQGNEKLFF.

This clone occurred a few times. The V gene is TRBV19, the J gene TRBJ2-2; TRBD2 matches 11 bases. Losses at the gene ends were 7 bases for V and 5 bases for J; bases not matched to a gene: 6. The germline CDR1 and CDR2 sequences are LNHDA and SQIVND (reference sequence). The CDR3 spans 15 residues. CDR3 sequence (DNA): TGTGCCAGTAATAGCGGGAGGGCAGGGACCGGGGAGCTGTTTTTT. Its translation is CASNSGRAGTGELFF.

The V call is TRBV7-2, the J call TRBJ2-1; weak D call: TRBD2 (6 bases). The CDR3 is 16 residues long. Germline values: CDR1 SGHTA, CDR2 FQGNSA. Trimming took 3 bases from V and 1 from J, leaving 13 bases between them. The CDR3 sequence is CASSLNLGGSYNEQFF. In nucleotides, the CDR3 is TGTGCCAGCAGCTTGAACTTGGGAGGTTCCTACAATGAGCAGTTCTTC. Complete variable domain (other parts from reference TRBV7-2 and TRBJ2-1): GAGVSQSPSNKVTEKGKDVELRCDPISGHTALYWYRQSLGQGLEFLIYFQGNSAPDKSGLPSDRFSAERTGGSVSTLTIQRTQQEDSAVYLCASSLNLGGSYNEQFFGPGTRLTVL.

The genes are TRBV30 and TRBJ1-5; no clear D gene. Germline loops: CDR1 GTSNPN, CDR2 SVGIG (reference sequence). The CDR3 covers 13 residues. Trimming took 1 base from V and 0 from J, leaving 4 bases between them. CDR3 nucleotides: TGTGCCTGGAGTGCTAGTAGCAATCAGCCCCAGCATTTT. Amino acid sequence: CAWSASSNQPQHF.

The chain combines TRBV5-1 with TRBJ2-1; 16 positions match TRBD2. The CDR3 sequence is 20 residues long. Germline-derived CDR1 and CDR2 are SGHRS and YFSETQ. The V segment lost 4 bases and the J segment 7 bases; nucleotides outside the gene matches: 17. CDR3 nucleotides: TGCGCCAGCAGCAGGGGGACTAGCGGGAGGGCCGGGACTATTTGGAATGAGCAGTTCTTC. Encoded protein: CASSRGTSGRAGTIWNEQFF.